This TCR beta chain is drawn from a study of T cells in Graves' hyperthyroidism and ophthalmopathy. Diagnoses used clinical symptoms, serum thyroxine and TRAb, thyroid ultrasound and orbital computed tomography. The authors took PBMCs from roughly 9.5 ml fresh peripheral blood. Between the trimmed V and J ends, which lost 2 bases and 2 bases, there was a span of 12 bases. The germline V gene encodes CDR1 LNHNV and CDR2 YYDKDF (reference sequence). The CDR3 loop spans 15 amino acids. Amplified TCR beta CDR3 regions came from RNA transcripts. HTBI primers drove first-round RT-PCR of the TCR CDR3. TCRdb processed the multiplex PCR reads anew with MiXCR; each CDR3 protein has one entry. Of 490,000 or so distinct CDR3 sequences in the sample, 20% were seen once.

V gene TRBV15 combines with J gene TRBJ1-2, with D hard to call. The sample comprised blood. The receptor was isolated from a man in his forties with Graves' ophthalmopathy. The CDR3 DNA follows: TGTGCCACCAGCAGACTGGCGGCGGGAAACTATGGCTACACCTTC. It codes for CATSRLAAGNYGYTF.